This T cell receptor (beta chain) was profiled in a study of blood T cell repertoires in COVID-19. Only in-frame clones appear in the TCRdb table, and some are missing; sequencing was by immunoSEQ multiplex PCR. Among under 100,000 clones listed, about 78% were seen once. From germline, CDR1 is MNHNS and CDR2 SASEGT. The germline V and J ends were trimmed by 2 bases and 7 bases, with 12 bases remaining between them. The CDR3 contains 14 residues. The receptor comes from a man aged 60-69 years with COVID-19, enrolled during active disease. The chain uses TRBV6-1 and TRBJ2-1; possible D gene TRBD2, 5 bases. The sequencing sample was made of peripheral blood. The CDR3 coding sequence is TGTGCCAGCAGTGAATTTCCTAGCTCAAATGAGCAGTTCTTC. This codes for CASSEFPSSNEQFF.